This T cell receptor beta chain was captured in a study of T cells in Graves' hyperthyroidism and ophthalmopathy. Authors of the study amplified TCR beta CDR3 regions from RNA transcripts. First-round RT-PCR of the TCR CDR3 relied on the HTBI primer set. TCRdb used MiXCR to reprocess the multiplex PCR reads, holding one entry per CDR3 protein. The sample lists fewer than 400,000 distinct CDR3 sequences, approximately 25% occurring once. Between the trimmed V and J ends, which lost 4 bases and 1 base, there was a span of 9 bases. CDR1 KGHDR and CDR2 SFDVKD come from the germline V gene. The CDR3 has 14 amino acids.

The chain uses TRBV24-1 and TRBJ2-5, with D uncertain. This receptor was taken from a man between 50 and 59 years old with Graves' hyperthyroidism. The sample comprised blood. CDR3 region: CATSEKDPQETQYF. The CDR3 bases are TGTGCCACCAGTGAAAAAGACCCCCAAGAGACCCAGTACTTC.